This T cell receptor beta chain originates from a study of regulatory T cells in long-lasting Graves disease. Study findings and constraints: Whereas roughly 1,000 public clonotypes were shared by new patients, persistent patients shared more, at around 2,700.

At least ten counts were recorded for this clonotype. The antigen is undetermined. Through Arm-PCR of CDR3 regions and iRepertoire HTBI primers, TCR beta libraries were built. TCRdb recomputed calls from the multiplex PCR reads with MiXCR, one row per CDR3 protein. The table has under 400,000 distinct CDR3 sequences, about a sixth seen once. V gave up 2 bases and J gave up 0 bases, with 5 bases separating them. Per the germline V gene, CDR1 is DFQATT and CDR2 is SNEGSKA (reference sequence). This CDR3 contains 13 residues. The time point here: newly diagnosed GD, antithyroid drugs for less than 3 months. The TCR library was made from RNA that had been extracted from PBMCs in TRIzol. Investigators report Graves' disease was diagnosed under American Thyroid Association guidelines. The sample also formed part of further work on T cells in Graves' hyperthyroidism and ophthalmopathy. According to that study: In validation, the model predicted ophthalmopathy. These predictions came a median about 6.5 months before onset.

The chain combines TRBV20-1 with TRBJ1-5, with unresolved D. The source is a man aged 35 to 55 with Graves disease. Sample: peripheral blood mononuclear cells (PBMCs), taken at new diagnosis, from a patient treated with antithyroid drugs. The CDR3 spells CSARQNSNQPQHF. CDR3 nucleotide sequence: TGCAGTGCTAGACAGAATAGCAATCAGCCCCAGCATTTT.